This entry lists 24 T cell receptor beta chains sequenced from one sample in a study of cytomegalovirus exposure and HLA in healthy donors. The primer mix had 60 Vbeta and 13 Jbeta primers. The table came from immunoSEQ multiplex PCR; TCRdb's copy has only in-frame clones and leaves some out. The sample data list about 74,000 clones. The material sequenced was PBMCs. Receptor source: a female donor in good health and CMV-seropositive.

The chain is built from TRBV27 and TRBJ2-3, with a possible D match to TRBD2 (5 bases). From germline, CDR1 is MNHEY and CDR2 SMNVEV (reference sequence). This CDR3 spans 16 amino acids. V lost 2 bases and J 0 bases, leaving 12 bases between the germline ends. CDR3 amino acids: CASSLGGGTSTDTQYF. Written as DNA, the CDR3 is TGTGCCAGCAGTTTAGGAGGAGGAACTAGCACAGATACGCAGTATTTT.

The chain couples TRBV2 to TRBJ1-5; D possibly corresponds to TRBD1 (6 bases). The CDR3 length is 13 residues. Germline CDR1 SNHLY, CDR2 FYNNEI. V was pared by 6 bases and J by 3 bases, with 9 bases between. The CDR3 nucleotides read TGTGCCAGCAGCCGGGACAACAATCAGCCCCAGCATTTT. Translating gives CASSRDNNQPQHF.

The chain carries TRBV27 and TRBJ1-1; no definite D call. Trimming stripped 0 bases from V and 0 bases from J, with 5 bases between. The CDR3 is 14 amino acids. Germline V gene lookup returns CDR1 MNHEY and CDR2 SMNVEV (reference sequence). Here the CDR3 DNA reads TGTGCCAGCAGTTTATCACCGGTGAACACTGAAGCTTTCTTT. Amino acid sequence: CASSLSPVNTEAFF.

The chain combines TRBV5-6 with TRBJ2-2; D is ambiguous. Trimming shortened V by 2 bases and J by 0 bases, and 5 bases separated the two germline ends. CDR1 and CDR2 from the germline V gene are SGHDT and YYEEEE. This CDR3 spans 14 amino acids. The CDR3 DNA reads as TGTGCCAGCAGCTTACTGACGAACACCGGGGAGCTGTTTTTT. As protein: CASSLLTNTGELFF.

V and J are TRBV4-3 and TRBJ2-7, with 7 bases identical to TRBD2. Germline V gene lookup returns CDR1 LGHNA and CDR2 YSLEER. The V segment lost 0 bases and the J segment 2 bases; nucleotides outside the gene matches: 4. This CDR3 is 15 amino acids long. The CDR3 here is CASSQELSGAYEQYF. CDR3 nucleotide sequence: TGCGCCAGCAGCCAAGAACTAAGCGGGGCCTACGAGCAGTACTTC.

This rearrangement joins TRBV9 to TRBJ2-7, with D perhaps matching TRBD1 (6 bases). This CDR3 is 15 amino acids long. Trimming took off 0 bases at V and 6 bases at J, with 16 bases between the two ends. The germline V gene has CDR1 SGDLS and CDR2 YYNGEE. The CDR3 protein is CASSVGPRGAAEQYF. The CDR3 nucleotides read TGTGCCAGCAGCGTAGGCCCCAGGGGTGCGGCCGAGCAGTACTTC.

The CDR3 protein is CSATGNNEQFF. The CDR3 bases are TGCAGTGCAACAGGGAACAATGAGCAGTTCTTC. V is TRBV20-1 and J is TRBJ2-1, with D possibly matching TRBD1 (6 bases). The germline gives CDR1 DFQATT, CDR2 SNEGSKA (reference sequence). The CDR3 spans 11 residues. With 6 bases removed from V and 5 bases from J, the gap between germline ends came to 8 bases.

With respect to this clone: The junction departs from germline at one end; a sequencing error may be responsible. The chain links TRBV29-1 to TRBJ2-7; 14 bases are shared with TRBD2. There are 15 residues in the CDR3. In germline, CDR1 is SQVTM, CDR2 ANQGSEA. DNA of the CDR3: TGCAGCGTCGAAGGGACTAGCGGGGGATCCTACGAGCAGTACTTC. Translation gives CSVEGTSGGSYEQYF.

V and J are TRBV5-1 and TRBJ1-2; TRBD1 matches at 7 bases. V gave up 1 base and J gave up 3 bases; unmatched junction bases: 6. Germline CDR1 is SGHRS and CDR2 is YFSETQ. The CDR3 totals 15 residues. In DNA, the CDR3 is TGCGCCAGCAGCTTGACAGGGGCTGCTGACTATGGCTACACCTTC. It specifies CASSLTGAADYGYTF.

The chain couples TRBV6-6 to TRBJ2-7, with D tentatively TRBD1 (5 bases). V was cut by 6 bases and J by 5 bases, with 17 bases left in between. The CDR3 covers 14 residues. Germline V gives CDR1 MNHNY, CDR2 SVGAGI (reference sequence). CDR3 region: CASRLTVSGHEQYF. The CDR3, as DNA: TGTGCCAGCAGGCTGACAGTGTCAGGTCACGAGCAGTACTTC.

The CDR3 is CASGRATYEQYF. DNA of the CDR3: TGTGCCAGTGGCAGGGCAACCTACGAGCAGTACTTC. This chain joins TRBV5-5 and TRBJ2-7, with D possibly matching TRBD1 (5 bases). CDR3 length: 12 residues. Deletions cut 8 bases from V and 2 bases from J, with 11 bases between. The germline CDR1 and CDR2 sequences are SGHKS and YYEKEE (reference sequence).

The chain has TRBV13 and TRBJ2-6; 8 bases map to TRBD1. J gave up 1 base and V 8 bases, and 7 bases lay outside the gene matches. There are 16 residues in the CDR3. The V gene's germline CDR1 is PRHDT and CDR2 FYEKMQ (reference sequence). The CDR3 DNA sequence: TGTGCCAGCTCCGACAGGGGTCATTCTGGGGCCAACGTCCTGACTTTC. Amino acids: CASSDRGHSGANVLTF. Looking up the rest from reference TRBV13 and TRBJ2-6 gives the full variable domain: AAGVIQSPRHLIKEKRETATLKCYPIPRHDTVYWYQQGPGQDPQFLISFYEKMQSDKGSIPDRFSAQQFSDYHSELNMSSLELGDSALYFCASSDRGHSGANVLTFGAGSRLTVL.

V is TRBV29-1 and J is TRBJ2-2; D may be TRBD2 (6 bases). The CDR3 contains 13 residues. V lost 6 bases, J lost 5 bases, and 13 bases lay in between. CDR1 and CDR2 from the germline V gene are SQVTM and ANQGSEA. The DNA of the CDR3 is TGCAGCGTCACCGGGACTGATACCGGGGAGCTGTTTTTT. Translated, it gives CSVTGTDTGELFF.

V usage is TRBV2 and J usage is TRBJ1-5, with D possibly matching TRBD1 (5 bases). The germline V and J ends were trimmed by 1 base and 9 bases, with 7 bases remaining between them. The CDR3 totals 12 residues. CDR1 and CDR2 (germline): SNHLY, FYNNEI. This chain's CDR3 is CASSEVGGPQHF. In DNA form, the CDR3 reads TGTGCCAGCAGTGAAGTGGGGGGGCCCCAGCATTTT.

The J gene is TRBJ1-4, the V gene TRBV25-1, with D uncertain. The CDR3 is made up of 17 amino acids. Germline V lookup: CDR1 MGHDK, CDR2 SYGVNS. V was trimmed by 1 base and J by 4 bases, leaving 16 bases between them. The CDR3 loop is CASSEWRQDPLNEKLFF. CDR3 DNA: TGTGCCAGCAGTGAATGGAGGCAGGATCCACTTAATGAAAAACTGTTTTTT.

The V call is TRBV19, the J call TRBJ1-1; unclear D gene. Germline V lookup: CDR1 LNHDA, CDR2 SQIVND (reference sequence). The CDR3 consists of 16 residues. The CDR3: CATKGGSGIRNTEAFF. The CDR3 coding sequence is TGTGCGACCAAGGGAGGGTCTGGAATCAGGAACACTGAAGCTTTCTTT.

The genes are TRBV7-2 and TRBJ2-2; D possibly corresponds to TRBD1 (5 bases). The CDR3 length is 15 residues. The V and J ends lost 5 bases and 0 bases respectively, with 10 bases between them. Germline V gene data show CDR1 as SGHTA and CDR2 as FQGNSA. CDR3 bases: TGTGCCAGCAGCCGACAGCCTACGAACACCGGGGAGCTGTTTTTT. Protein product: CASSRQPTNTGELFF.

V usage is TRBV4-1 and J usage is TRBJ2-6; 8 bases are shared with TRBD2. Losses at the gene ends were 4 bases for V and 0 bases for J; bases not matched to a gene: 14. Germline V gene sequence: CDR1 MGHRA, CDR2 YSYEKL. This CDR3 has 20 amino acids. The CDR3 is CASSPQIRGGGFSGANVLTF. In DNA form, the CDR3 reads TGCGCCAGCAGCCCACAGATCCGGGGGGGCGGCTTCTCTGGGGCCAACGTCCTGACTTTC.

This rearrangement joins TRBV6-5 to TRBJ2-3, with D unresolved. Per the germline V gene, CDR1 is MNHEY and CDR2 is SVGAGI. The ends were cut back, 6 bases at V and 2 bases at J, with 12 bases in the middle. The CDR3 loop spans 14 amino acids. The CDR3 sequence is CASRIRATTDTQYF. The DNA of the CDR3 is TGTGCCAGCAGAATCCGCGCAACCACAGATACGCAGTATTTT.

This sequence joins TRBV29-1 and TRBJ1-1; perhaps TRBD1 as D (6 bases). The CDR3 sequence is 14 residues long. V lost 4 bases, J lost 1 base, and 13 bases lay in between. Germline V lookup: CDR1 SQVTM, CDR2 ANQGSEA. The CDR3 is CSVATTGSNTEAFF. The CDR3, as DNA: TGCAGCGTTGCCACCACAGGGTCGAACACTGAAGCTTTCTTT.

The rearrangement uses TRBV5-1 and TRBJ1-6, with 9 bases identical to TRBD1. CDR1 is SGHRS and CDR2 is YFSETQ in the germline V gene. This CDR3 contains 14 residues. After removal of 0 bases from V and 10 bases from J, the junction contained 2 bases not matched to a gene. This chain's CDR3 is CASSLDRGHSPLHF. Here the CDR3 DNA reads TGCGCCAGCAGCTTGGACAGGGGGCACTCACCCCTCCACTTT.

The chain carries TRBV7-2 and TRBJ2-4; TRBD2 is a possible D gene (6 bases). V was clipped by 1 base and J by 5 bases, with 15 bases between them. Germline-derived CDR1 and CDR2 are SGHTA and FQGNSA. The CDR3 sequence is 16 residues long. This chain's CDR3 is CASSLDWRDVQNIQYF. CDR3 sequence (DNA): TGTGCCAGCAGCTTAGATTGGAGGGACGTACAAAACATTCAGTACTTC.

In nucleotides, the CDR3 is TGTGCCAGCAGCTTATCTCGGGAAACCGGGGAGCTGTTTTTT. This translates into CASSLSRETGELFF. V is TRBV7-3 and J is TRBJ2-2; the D gene is possibly TRBD2 (5 bases). The length of the CDR3 is 14 residues. The germline CDR1 and CDR2 sequences are SGHTA and FQGTGA. V was pared by 2 bases and J by 5 bases, with 9 bases between. Drawing the rest from reference TRBV7-3 and TRBJ2-2, the complete variable domain is GAGVSQTPSNKVTEKGKYVELRCDPISGHTALYWYRQSLGQGPEFLIYFQGTGAADDSGLPNDRFFAVRPEGSVSTLKIQRTERGDSAVYLCASSLSRETGELFFGEGSRLTVL.

This chain uses TRBV27 with TRBJ1-1, with 10 positions matching TRBD1. The germline gives CDR1 MNHEY, CDR2 SMNVEV (reference sequence). The CDR3 runs 18 residues. V shed 7 bases and J 3 bases; nucleotides not matched to a gene: 17. CDR3 sequence: CASTRQGAHGYMDTEAFF. DNA of the CDR3: TGTGCCAGCACCAGACAGGGGGCGCATGGTTATATGGACACTGAAGCTTTCTTT.